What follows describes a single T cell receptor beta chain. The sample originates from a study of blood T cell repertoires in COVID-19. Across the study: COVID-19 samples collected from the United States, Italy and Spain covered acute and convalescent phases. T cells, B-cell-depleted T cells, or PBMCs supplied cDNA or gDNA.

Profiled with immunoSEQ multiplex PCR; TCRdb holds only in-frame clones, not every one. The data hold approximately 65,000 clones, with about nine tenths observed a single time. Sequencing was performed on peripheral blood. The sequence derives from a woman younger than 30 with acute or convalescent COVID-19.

The CDR3 DNA follows: TGTGCCAGCAGCCAAGTCGGGATTACCGGGGAGCTGTTTTTT. Protein: CASSQVGITGELFF. The chain couples TRBV3-1 (or the pseudogene TRBV3-2) to TRBJ2-2; D is perhaps TRBD2 (5 bases). Trimming stripped 1 base from V and 5 bases from J, with 8 bases between. CDR3 size: 14 residues. Germline lookup yields CDR1 LGHDT and CDR2 YNNKEL (reference sequence).